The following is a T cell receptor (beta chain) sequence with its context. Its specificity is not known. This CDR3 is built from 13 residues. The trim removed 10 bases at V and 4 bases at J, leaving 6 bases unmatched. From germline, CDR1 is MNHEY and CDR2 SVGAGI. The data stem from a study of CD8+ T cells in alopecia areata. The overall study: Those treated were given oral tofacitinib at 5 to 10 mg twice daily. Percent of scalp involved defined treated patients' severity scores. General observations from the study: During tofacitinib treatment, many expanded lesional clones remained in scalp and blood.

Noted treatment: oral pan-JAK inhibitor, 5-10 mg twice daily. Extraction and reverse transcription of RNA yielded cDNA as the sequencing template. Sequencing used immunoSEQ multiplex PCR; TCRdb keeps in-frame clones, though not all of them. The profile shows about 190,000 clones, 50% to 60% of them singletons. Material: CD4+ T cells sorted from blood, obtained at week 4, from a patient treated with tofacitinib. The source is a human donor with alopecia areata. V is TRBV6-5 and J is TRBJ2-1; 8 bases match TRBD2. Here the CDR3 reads CATNSGRYNEQFF. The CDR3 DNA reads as TGTGCCACCAACAGCGGGAGATACAATGAGCAGTTCTTC.